These T cell receptor beta chains were read from a single sample in a study of vaccination effects on CD4 cells after COVID-19. TCRdb keeps only in-frame clones here, not all; method: immunoSEQ multiplex PCR. The sample contains 25,000 to 30,000 clones, 73% of which appear only once. No antigen has been identified for these receptors. The starting material was CD4+ T cells from PBMCs cultured with HCoV-NL63 spike peptides, obtained after COVID-19 vaccination. Receptors were obtained from a human donor who received a COVID-19 vaccine. CDR3s include the opening cysteine and the closing phenylalanine or tryptophan. The D gene is left open where the match is weak. A row's size may be missing; if present it is once, few, many or a size class.

size	V	J	D	DNA	CDR3
.	TRBV3-1/TRBV3-2	TRBJ2-2	TRBD2	TGTGCCAGCAGCCAATTAGCTAGCGGGAGTATTTTTGGCGGGGAGCTGTTTTTT	CASSQLASGSIFGGELFF
.	TRBV14	TRBJ1-2	TRBD1	TGTGCCAGCAGCCAGCATCCCCGGACAGGGAGCTACACCTTC	CASSQHPRTGSYTF
once	TRBV3-1/TRBV3-2	TRBJ1-5	.	TGTGCCAGCAGCCAAAGGGCTCAGCCCCAGCATTTT	CASSQRAQPQHF
.	TRBV19	TRBJ1-2	TRBD1	TGTGCCAGCGGAGGCAGGGGGCATGGCTACACCTTC	CASGGRGHGYTF
.	TRBV18	TRBJ1-3	TRBD1	TGTGCCAGCTCACCATCCGGACAGGGGTCCGGAAACACCATATATTTT	CASSPSGQGSGNTIYF
once	TRBV5-1	TRBJ1-1	.	TGCGCCAGCAGCTTGAGCGGAGTCTTGAACACTGAAGCTTTCTTT	CASSLSGVLNTEAFF
once	TRBV5-1	TRBJ2-5	TRBD1	TGCGCCAGCAGCTGGACAGGGGGGAGCCAAGAGACCCAGTACTTC	CASSWTGGSQETQYF
.	TRBV2	TRBJ2-1	TRBD2	TGTGCCAGCAGTGAACTAGCGGGGAGGATCAATGAGCAGTTCTTC	CASSELAGRINEQFF
.	TRBV14	TRBJ2-3	TRBD2	TGTGCCAGCAGCGGAGAAGGATCTGCGGGGGAGGCAGATACGCAGTATTTT	CASSGEGSAGEADTQYF
.	TRBV9	TRBJ2-5	.	TGTGCCAGCAGCGGAATGCCGGAGACCCAGTACTTC	CASSGMPETQYF
.	TRBV19	TRBJ1-2	TRBD1	TGTGCCAGCCAGGGACAGGGCATAGGCTACACCTTC	CASQGQGIGYTF
.	TRBV11-2	TRBJ2-7	.	TGTGCCAGCAGCTTGACAGGACCCCTCTCCTACGAGCAGTACTTC	CASSLTGPLSYEQYF
.	TRBV9	TRBJ1-5	TRBD1	TGTGCCAGCAGCGCGGGACAGGGACTTAATCAGCCCCAGCATTTT	CASSAGQGLNQPQHF
.	TRBV5-4	TRBJ2-1	.	TGTGCCAGCAGCCCTGGCTATGAGCAGTTCTTC	CASSPGYEQFF
.	TRBV5-6	TRBJ2-2	.	TGTGCCAGCAGCCGTTATCCCGGGGAGCTGTTTTTT	CASSRYPGELFF
.	TRBV10-3	TRBJ2-1	TRBD2	TGTGCCATCACGGGGCGGGGGTCCTACAATGAGCAGTTCTTC	CAITGRGSYNEQFF
.	TRBV14	TRBJ1-1	.	TGTGCCAGCAGCCAAGAAGCCCGTCTCCCAGCTTTCTTT	CASSQEARLPAFF
.	TRBV7-8	TRBJ1-2	.	TGTGCCAGCAGCTTAGTATCCTCAGCCTATGGCTACACCTTC	CASSLVSSAYGYTF
few	TRBV5-4	TRBJ1-6	.	TGTGCCAGCAGCTTGGGCACGGCGGCACCCCTCCACTTT	CASSLGTAAPLHF
.	TRBV7-2	TRBJ2-1	.	TGTGCCAGCAGCTTAGACATTCAATACAATGAGCAGTTCTTC	CASSLDIQYNEQFF
.	TRBV12-3/TRBV12-4	TRBJ1-6	.	TGTGCCAGCAGCCTCAGGGAGAGTTCACCCCTCCACTTT	CASSLRESSPLHF
.	TRBV4-1	TRBJ2-3	TRBD2	TGCGCCAGCAGGACGGGGAGGGGCTCTAGCACAGATACGCAGTATTTT	CASRTGRGSSTDTQYF
.	TRBV5-5	TRBJ1-5	.	TGTGCCAGCAGCTTTGGCCCTATTGGGGATGGATATAGCAATCAGCCCCAGCATTTT	CASSFGPIGDGYSNQPQHF
.	TRBV20-1	TRBJ2-5	.	TGCAGTGCTTCCCCCCAGACCCAGTACTTC	CSASPQTQYF
few	TRBV3-1/TRBV3-2	TRBJ1-1	TRBD1	TGTGCCAGCAGCCAACCGCCCAGGGACAGCTCGAACACTGAAGCTTTCTTT	CASSQPPRDSSNTEAFF
.	TRBV29-1	TRBJ2-2	.	TGCAGCGTTGCCAGGGGTACCGGGGAGCTGTTTTTT	CSVARGTGELFF
.	TRBV5-4	TRBJ2-5	.	TGTGCCAGCAGCTTGGTAGAAGGCCAAGAGACCCAGTACTTC	CASSLVEGQETQYF
.	TRBV19	TRBJ1-3	.	TGTGCCAGTCGGACAGCCCCCGGGGGAAACACCATATATTTT	CASRTAPGGNTIYF
.	TRBV3-1/TRBV3-2	TRBJ2-3	.	TGTGCCAGCAGCCCATTAGCGGCTAGCACAGATACGCAGTATTTT	CASSPLAASTDTQYF
.	TRBV5-1	TRBJ1-3	.	TGCGCCAGCAGCTTACGCGCCGGGGAACTCTCTGGAAACACCATATATTTT	CASSLRAGELSGNTIYF
few	TRBV10-1	TRBJ2-7	.	TGCGCCAGCAGTGAGCGGGGAACCTACGAGCAGTACTTC	CASSERGTYEQYF
.	TRBV18	TRBJ1-2	TRBD1	TGTGCCAGCTCATCGGGACAGGCTAACTATGGCTACACCTTC	CASSSGQANYGYTF
.	TRBV19	TRBJ1-1	TRBD1	TGTGCCAGTAGGAGGGGGCTGGTTTGGGGCCTTAGGGACACTGAAGCTTTCTTT	CASRRGLVWGLRDTEAFF
.	TRBV4-1	TRBJ2-7	.	TGCGCCAGCAGCCAAGGTCGCAACTCCTACGAGCAGTACTTC	CASSQGRNSYEQYF
.	TRBV11-2	TRBJ1-3	.	TGTGCCAGCAGACGACCGGGGGTTGGGGCGGGCTCTGGAAACACCATATATTTT	CASRRPGVGAGSGNTIYF
.	TRBV3-1/TRBV3-2	TRBJ2-5	.	TGTGCCAGCAGTCACGGACTCACGCAAGAGACCCAGTACTTC	CASSHGLTQETQYF
.	TRBV5-4	TRBJ2-7	.	TGTGCCAGCAGCGCTAGAACAGGGTCCCTCGAGCAGTACTTC	CASSARTGSLEQYF
.	TRBV12-3/TRBV12-4	TRBJ1-1	.	TGTGCCAGCAGTGTCGCATGGGAGGAAGCTTTCTTT	CASSVAWEEAFF
.	TRBV5-1	TRBJ2-3	.	TGCGCCAGCAGCCCGTTTACAGATACGCAGTATTTT	CASSPFTDTQYF
few	TRBV7-9	TRBJ1-1	.	TGTGCCAGCAGCGCCGTTGGAGATGAAGCTTTCTTT	CASSAVGDEAFF
.	TRBV19	TRBJ2-1	TRBD1	TGTGCCAGTAGTCCACCAGGGGACAGGAGCTACAATGAGCAGTTCTTC	CASSPPGDRSYNEQFF
large	TRBV18	TRBJ1-2	TRBD1	TGTGCCAGCTCACCTTATCTTCCGGGACAGGATGACGGCTACACCTTC	CASSPYLPGQDDGYTF
.	TRBV18	TRBJ2-7	.	TGTGCCAGCTCACCGAATGGGTTTTCCTACGAGCAGTACTTC	CASSPNGFSYEQYF
.	TRBV19	TRBJ2-7	TRBD1	TGTGCCAGTAATACAGGGGTCGGAATCGCCTACGAGCAGTACTTC	CASNTGVGIAYEQYF
.	TRBV20-1	TRBJ1-1	.	TGCAGTGCTAGTTATGGGGACACTGAAGCTTTCTTT	CSASYGDTEAFF
.	TRBV2	TRBJ1-6	TRBD1	TGTGCCAGCAGTGGGGGACAGGGAGCTTCACCCCTCCACTTT	CASSGGQGASPLHF
.	TRBV9	TRBJ2-5	TRBD1	TGTGCCAGCAGCCCGAGGAGGTCCACAGGGGGCTTTAGTGAGACCCAGTACTTC	CASSPRRSTGGFSETQYF
.	TRBV6-5	TRBJ1-1	.	TGTGCCAGCAGCAAGGAACAGGGTTACACTGAAGCTTTCTTT	CASSKEQGYTEAFF